This paragraph covers one TCR beta chain sequence. This clonotype was recorded at least ten times. What this receptor recognizes is not known. Base qualities are not recorded, but no much larger clone differs from it by a single base. These data belong to a study of patients and donors after allogeneic stem cell transplantation (dated by TCRdb to about 2020). Library preparation employed RT-PCR. The instrument was a NextSeq 550. TCRdb reprocessed the public reads (quality trimming at Q25 with fastp, clone calling with MiXCR) and kept in-frame beta chains. Each record represents a unique CDR3 protein, reported with the most common genes and DNA among its rows. Within this sample are about 410,000 distinct CDR3 sequences, with approximately 16% of them counted one time only. In total, the top ten clones hold 6% to 8% of the sample. Cut back by 4 bases and 4 bases, the V and J ends lie 8 bases apart. The CDR3 has 14 amino acids, counting the end cysteine and phenylalanine. Only the CDR3 portion is preserved as DNA: 42 bases, with reading frame beginning at the first base. From the germline V gene, CDR1 is MNHEY and CDR2 is SVGAGI.

The sequenced material came from blood, either unsorted or a sorted T cell fraction (not recorded which). The TCR comes from a human donor who was either an allogeneic HSCT recipient or a stem cell or donor lymphocyte infusion donor (not recorded which). It is not recorded whose cells these are; they may come from a transplant donor. The chain uses TRBV6-5 and TRBJ1-6; matching of 6 bases hints at TRBD1 as the D gene. Here is the DNA: TGTGCCAGCAGTTTACAGGGTTATAATTCACCCCTCCACTTT. Translated, this is CASSLQGYNSPLHF.